Listed below are T cell receptor beta chains from one sample, sequenced in a study of blood T cell repertoires in COVID-19. Using immunoSEQ multiplex PCR, the repertoire was profiled, and TCRdb retains in-frame clones only, with some absent. Among just over 300,000 clones listed, around 91% were seen once. The sequenced sample was PBMCs or T cells enriched from blood (not recorded which). These receptors were taken from a young woman with acute COVID-19. Both conserved end residues are part of each CDR3. For some rows the clone size is stated as once, few or many, or as a class when expanded; others skip it.

abundance: .
v_gene: TRBV6-2/TRBV6-3
j_gene: TRBJ2-3
CDR3aa: CASSYIGAGGSDTQYF

abundance: .
v_gene: TRBV12-3/TRBV12-4
j_gene: TRBJ1-2
CDR3aa: CASSPGQAYGYTF

abundance: .
v_gene: TRBV29-1
j_gene: TRBJ1-1
CDR3aa: CSVRTAVNTEAFF

abundance: .
v_gene: TRBV5-1
j_gene: TRBJ1-1
CDR3aa: CASSGTGGYTEAFF

abundance: few
v_gene: TRBV2
j_gene: TRBJ2-7
CDR3aa: CASFKRAAPYEQYF

abundance: few
v_gene: TRBV6-5
j_gene: TRBJ1-2
CDR3aa: CAIQRGTEGYTF

abundance: .
v_gene: TRBV3-1/TRBV3-2
j_gene: TRBJ1-1
CDR3aa: CASSQGGNTEAFF

abundance: .
v_gene: TRBV5-5
j_gene: TRBJ1-1
CDR3aa: CASSSEGGVTEAFF

abundance: .
v_gene: TRBV11-3
j_gene: TRBJ2-7
CDR3aa: CASSLTGTSLIEQYF

abundance: .
v_gene: TRBV11-3
j_gene: TRBJ1-5
CDR3aa: CASSRAGKYQPQHF

abundance: .
v_gene: TRBV7-9
j_gene: TRBJ2-1
CDR3aa: CASSKGLAGVF

abundance: .
v_gene: TRBV28
j_gene: TRBJ1-2
CDR3aa: CASSLFTQPYYGYTF

abundance: .
v_gene: TRBV3-1/TRBV3-2
j_gene: TRBJ1-1
CDR3aa: CASSHGSTGGRAFF

abundance: .
v_gene: TRBV4-2
j_gene: TRBJ2-4
CDR3aa: CASSQGTSGIPLAKNIQYF

abundance: .
v_gene: TRBV10-3
j_gene: TRBJ1-3
CDR3aa: CAISESGSGNTIYF

abundance: .
v_gene: TRBV28
j_gene: TRBJ1-2
CDR3aa: CASKVQGAGGYTF

abundance: .
v_gene: TRBV6-5
j_gene: TRBJ2-7
CDR3aa: CASSFPGAGGNEQYF

abundance: .
v_gene: TRBV9
j_gene: TRBJ2-1
CDR3aa: CASSVKPSGRAGDEQFF

abundance: .
v_gene: TRBV7-9
j_gene: TRBJ1-6
CDR3aa: CASSFWTGISPLHF

abundance: .
v_gene: TRBV2
j_gene: TRBJ2-7
CDR3aa: CASSDEQGSTYEQYF